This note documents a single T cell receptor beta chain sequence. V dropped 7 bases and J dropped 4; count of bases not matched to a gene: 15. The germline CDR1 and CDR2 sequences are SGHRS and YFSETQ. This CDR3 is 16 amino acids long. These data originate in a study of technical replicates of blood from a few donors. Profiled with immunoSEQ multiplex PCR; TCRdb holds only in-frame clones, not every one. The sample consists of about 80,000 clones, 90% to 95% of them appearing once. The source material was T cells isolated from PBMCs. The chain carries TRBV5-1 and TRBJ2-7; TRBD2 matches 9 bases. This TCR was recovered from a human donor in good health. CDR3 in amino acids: CASYPLAGGPLYEQYF. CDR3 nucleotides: TGCGCCAGCTATCCCTTGGCGGGAGGGCCTTTATACGAGCAGTACTTC.